The 32 T cell receptor beta chains listed next were all sequenced from one sample in a study of blood T cell repertoires in COVID-19. Generated by immunoSEQ multiplex PCR, the TCRdb table keeps only in-frame clones and is missing some. In the table there are 200,000 or so clones, roughly four fifths of which are singletons. The sequenced sample consisted of peripheral blood. These receptors all come from a woman over 75 with COVID-19, enrolled during active disease.

The chain employs TRBV3-1 (or the pseudogene TRBV3-2) and TRBJ2-1, with TRBD2 matching 7 bases. Germline lookup yields CDR1 LGHDT and CDR2 YNNKEL (reference sequence). V shed 4 bases and J 2 bases; nucleotides not matched to a gene: 5. The CDR3 spans 15 residues. The CDR3 nucleotides read TGTGCCAGCAGCCTTTCTAGCGGAACCTACAATGAGCAGTTCTTC. Translation gives CASSLSSGTYNEQFF.

This chain connects TRBV7-2 to TRBJ1-2, with 7 bases that match TRBD1. The V segment lost 5 bases and the J segment 8 bases; nucleotides outside the gene matches: 11. Germline V gene lookup returns CDR1 SGHTA and CDR2 FQGNSA. The CDR3 runs 14 residues. The CDR3 DNA reads as TGTGCCAGCAGCCAAGCAGGGGGGCTGGGCGGCTACACCTTC. This gives the protein CASSQAGGLGGYTF.

The table lists this clone with many counts. CDR3 DNA sequence: TGTGCCAGCAGGCCCTCGAGAGGGGGAGATCACGGGGAGCTGTTTTTT. Its translation is CASRPSRGGDHGELFF. The rearrangement uses TRBV6-6 and TRBJ2-2, with a weak D call TRBD1 (6 bases). This CDR3 is 16 amino acids long. The germline V and J ends were trimmed by 6 bases and 7 bases, with 21 bases remaining between them. Germline CDR1 MNHNY, CDR2 SVGAGI (reference sequence).

This sequence joins TRBV10-3 and TRBJ1-4, with 7 bases that match TRBD1. With 0 bases clipped from V and 3 bases from J, the junction kept 4 bases outside the gene matches. The CDR3 contains 16 residues. Germline CDR1 and CDR2: ENHRY and SYGVKD. The CDR3 DNA sequence: TGTGCCATCAGTGAGTCAAGGGGGCAAGCTAATGAAAAACTGTTTTTT. As protein: CAISESRGQANEKLFF.

V gene TRBV9 combines with J gene TRBJ2-3; D might be TRBD2 (7 bases). V was cut by 4 bases and J by 5 bases, with 14 bases left in between. This CDR3 is built from 14 residues. Germline CDR1 and CDR2: SGDLS and YYNGEE. Written as DNA, the CDR3 is TGTGCCAGCAGCCAGGGAGGGGGAGGAGATACGCAGTATTTT. Encoded protein: CASSQGGGGDTQYF.

The rearrangement uses TRBV15 and TRBJ2-7; tentatively, D is TRBD1 (6 bases). Germline V CDR1 and CDR2: LNHNV, YYDKDF (reference sequence). The CDR3 covers 15 residues. Trimming took off 0 bases at V and 2 bases at J, with 11 bases between the two ends. CDR3 residues: CATSRDFGQTYEQYF. The CDR3 region has the DNA TGTGCCACCAGCAGAGACTTCGGACAGACCTACGAGCAGTACTTC.

The gene calls are TRBV2 and TRBJ2-7; D might be TRBD2 (6 bases). The CDR3 is made up of 15 amino acids. Trimming removed 2 bases from V and 3 bases from J, with 14 bases in between. The germline V gene encodes CDR1 SNHLY and CDR2 FYNNEI. CDR3 amino acids: CASSETDWDFYEQYF. The CDR3, as DNA: TGTGCCAGCAGTGAAACGGACTGGGACTTCTACGAGCAGTACTTC.

J is TRBJ1-2 and V is TRBV7-9; D is possibly TRBD1 (6 bases). Germline V gene data show CDR1 as SEHNR and CDR2 as FQNEAQ (reference sequence). The CDR3 has 13 residues. V lost 5 bases and J 6 bases, leaving 13 bases between the germline ends. This CDR3 reads CASSVQGVDGYTF. In DNA form, the CDR3 reads TGTGCCAGCAGCGTACAGGGAGTCGATGGCTACACCTTC. Supplemented by reference TRBV7-9 and TRBJ1-2, the full variable domain reads DTGVSQNPRHKITKRGQNVTFRCDPISEHNRLYWYRQTLGQGPEFLTYFQNEAQLEKSRLLSDRFSAERPKGSFSTLEIQRTEQGDSAMYLCASSVQGVDGYTFGSGTRLTVV.

This chain links TRBV7-2 with TRBJ2-7; 9 nucleotides line up with TRBD2. Germline CDR1 is SGHTA and CDR2 is FQGNSA. V shed 5 bases and J 2 bases; nucleotides not matched to a gene: 13. This CDR3 has 17 amino acids. CDR3 DNA: TGTGCCAGCAGCCCAGCCGCGATAGCGGGGGTTACCTACGAGCAGTACTTC. Encoded protein: CASSPAAIAGVTYEQYF.

V and J are TRBV3-1 (or the pseudogene TRBV3-2) and TRBJ2-2, with 10 nucleotides matching TRBD2. The CDR3 is 16 amino acids. The V and J ends lost 5 bases and 3 bases, in that order; junction bases with no gene match: 6. Germline CDR1 is LGHDT and CDR2 is YNNKEL (reference sequence). The CDR3 sequence is CASSSGLAAYTGELFF. The CDR3 DNA reads as TGTGCCAGCAGCTCCGGACTAGCGGCCTACACCGGGGAGCTGTTTTTT.

This sequence joins TRBV19 and TRBJ2-2; D is unclear. Deletions cut 5 bases from V and 8 bases from J, with 9 bases between. CDR3 length equals 12 residues. The V gene's germline CDR1 is LNHDA and CDR2 SQIVND (reference sequence). The CDR3 spells CASSLGEGELFF. The CDR3 DNA follows: TGTGCCAGTAGTCTAGGAGAGGGGGAGCTGTTTTTT.

V and J are TRBV6-5 and TRBJ2-7, with D perhaps matching TRBD1 (6 bases). CDR1 is MNHEY, CDR2 SVGAGI, per germline. Trimming took 5 bases from V and 4 from J, leaving 15 bases between them. The CDR3 is 14 amino acids. The CDR3 sequence: CASSPGTKIYEQYF. The DNA for the CDR3 is TGTGCCAGCAGTCCCGGGACAAAAATTTACGAGCAGTACTTC.

Here the CDR3 reads CASSRGRTGELFF. The DNA of the CDR3 is TGTGCCAGCAGCAGGGGGCGTACCGGGGAGCTGTTTTTT. This chain links TRBV3-1 (or the pseudogene TRBV3-2) with TRBJ2-2, with 7 bases identical to TRBD1. Germline V lookup: CDR1 LGHDT, CDR2 YNNKEL (reference sequence). This CDR3 is built from 13 residues. V shed 5 bases, J shed 5 bases, and the junction held 2 bases outside the gene matches.

The rearrangement links TRBV12-5 to TRBJ1-2, with D possibly being TRBD1 (5 bases). The V gene's germline CDR1 is LGHNT and CDR2 FRNRAP. V lost 7 bases and J lost 4, with 16 bases in between. The CDR3 consists of 14 residues. CDR3 sequence reads: CASAYTSGIYGYTF. For the CDR3, the DNA is TGTGCTAGTGCTTACACGTCAGGGATCTATGGCTACACCTTC.

This chain links TRBV7-9 with TRBJ2-7; 10 bases fit TRBD2. V shed 5 bases, J shed 3 bases, and the junction held 4 bases outside the gene matches. Looked up from germline, CDR1 is SEHNR and CDR2 is FQNEAQ (reference sequence). The CDR3 spans 14 residues. The CDR3 coding sequence is TGTGCCAGCAGCGCCAGCGGGGGGGACTACGAGCAGTACTTC. Residues: CASSASGGDYEQYF.

The V gene is TRBV27, the J gene TRBJ1-5; TRBD1 might be the D (6 bases). This CDR3 comprises 14 residues. Germline CDR1 is MNHEY and CDR2 is SMNVEV (reference sequence). With 2 bases removed from V and 3 bases from J, the gap between germline ends came to 8 bases. The CDR3 bases are TGTGCCAGCAGTTTAAGGGGGTCCAATCAGCCCCAGCATTTT. The encoded protein is CASSLRGSNQPQHF.

This clone showed up just once. The chain joins TRBV30 to TRBJ2-7; D possibly corresponds to TRBD1 (6 bases). CDR1 is GTSNPN, CDR2 SVGIG, per germline (reference sequence). CDR3 length: 12 residues. Trimming stripped 2 bases from V and 5 bases from J, with 10 bases between. In DNA form, the CDR3 reads TGTGCCTGGAGTCGACAGGTTGACGAGCAGTACTTC. It translates to CAWSRQVDEQYF.

The chain is built from TRBV7-8 and TRBJ2-2, with a tentative D call TRBD1 (5 bases). This CDR3 region has 15 residues. Trimming pared 5 bases from V and 2 bases from J, leaving 12 bases between. Germline-derived CDR1 and CDR2 are SGHVS and FQNEAQ. Written as DNA, the CDR3 is TGTGCCAGCAGCCCGAGAGGACATAACACCGGGGAGCTGTTTTTT. Encoded protein: CASSPRGHNTGELFF.

V is TRBV10-3 and J is TRBJ2-1, with 9 bases that match TRBD1. The length of the CDR3 is 19 residues. Per the germline V gene, CDR1 is ENHRY and CDR2 is SYGVKD. The trim removed 6 bases at V and 5 bases at J, leaving 20 bases unmatched. The CDR3 loop is CAIREGTGKVFIRNNEQFF. The CDR3, as DNA: TGTGCCATCAGAGAAGGGACAGGGAAGGTGTTTATCCGTAACAATGAGCAGTTCTTC.

This chain links TRBV28 with TRBJ2-2; 7 bases are a match to TRBD1. After removal of 3 bases from V and 5 bases from J, the junction contained 0 bases not matched to a gene. Germline CDR1 is MDHEN and CDR2 is SYDVKM. This CDR3 contains 13 residues. CDR3 in DNA: TGTGCCAGCAGTTTCAGGGGGACCGGGGAGCTGTTTTTT. Its translation is CASSFRGTGELFF.

The chain recombines TRBV5-1 with TRBJ1-2; D may be TRBD1 (6 bases). Deletions cut 0 bases from V and 7 bases from J, with 13 bases between. In germline, CDR1 is SGHRS, CDR2 YFSETQ. The CDR3 contains 14 residues. CDR3 sequence: CASSLALQGTGYTF. In nucleotides, the CDR3 is TGCGCCAGCAGCTTGGCCTTACAGGGCACTGGCTACACCTTC. The full variable domain, with the rest looked up from reference TRBV5-1 and TRBJ1-2, is KAGVTQTPRYLIKTRGQQVTLSCSPISGHRSVSWYQQTPGQGLQFLFEYFSETQRNKGNFPGRFSGRQFSNSRSEMNVSTLELGDSALYLCASSLALQGTGYTFGSGTRLTVV.

V and J are TRBV19 and TRBJ2-1; weak D call: TRBD2 (5 bases). Germline CDR1 is LNHDA and CDR2 is SQIVND (reference sequence). V dropped 3 bases and J dropped 1 base, with 10 bases sitting between them. There are 15 residues in the CDR3. This CDR3 reads CASSIGSASYNEQFF. The CDR3 DNA reads TGTGCCAGTAGTATCGGTAGCGCATCCTACAATGAGCAGTTCTTC.

This clone was seen a single time. The rearrangement joins TRBV15 to TRBJ1-2; 8 bases map to TRBD1. V lost 3 bases to trimming and J lost 12 bases; unmatched junction nucleotides: 6. CDR1 and CDR2 from the germline V gene are LNHNV and YYDKDF (reference sequence). This CDR3 has 12 residues. Here the CDR3 reads CATSRAQGANTF. The CDR3 bases are TGTGCCACCAGCAGGGCCCAGGGGGCTAACACCTTC.

This clone was seen more than once but under ten times. The chain employs TRBV4-2 and TRBJ1-4; TRBD1 aligns across 7 bases. The V gene end was trimmed by 4 bases and the J gene end by 4 bases; junction bases not matched to a gene: 6. Per the germline V gene, CDR1 is LGHNA and CDR2 is YNFKEQ. The length of the CDR3 is 15 residues. CDR3 coding DNA: TGTGCCAGCAGCCGCGAACAGGGGAATAATGAAAAACTGTTTTTT. Its protein product is CASSREQGNNEKLFF.

The V call is TRBV18, the J call TRBJ1-6; D remains unclear. Germline V lookup: CDR1 KGHSH, CDR2 LQKENI. V gave up 8 bases and J gave up 7 bases, with 15 bases separating them. The CDR3 totals 14 residues. CDR3 DNA: TGTGCCAGCGGCTGGCAGGCTGGCAATTCACCCCTCCACTTT. Translation: CASGWQAGNSPLHF.

The sample holds one count of this clone. The CDR3, as DNA: TGCGCCAGCAGCTTGGGGACGGGAGGGCCGGACACCGGGGAGCTGTTTTTT. It translates to CASSLGTGGPDTGELFF. The V call is TRBV5-1, the J call TRBJ2-2; TRBD2 agrees at 8 bases. This CDR3 contains 17 residues. With 0 bases clipped from V and 3 bases from J, the junction kept 7 bases outside the gene matches. Germline-derived CDR1 and CDR2 are SGHRS and YFSETQ.

The chain joins TRBV3-1 (or the pseudogene TRBV3-2) to TRBJ1-2, with TRBD1 matching 10 bases. Trimming took 0 bases from V and 7 from J; bases not matched to a gene: 2. The CDR3 sequence is 14 residues long. Germline assignment: CDR1 LGHDT and CDR2 YNNKEL (reference sequence). Here the CDR3 reads CASSQETGGTGYTF. The CDR3 DNA reads as TGTGCCAGCAGCCAAGAGACAGGGGGCACTGGCTACACCTTC.

The rearrangement uses TRBV6-5 and TRBJ1-2, with D unresolved. Trimming pared 0 bases from V and 5 bases from J, leaving 10 bases between. Germline loops: CDR1 MNHEY, CDR2 SVGAGI. The CDR3 is 14 amino acids. The CDR3 bases are TGTGCCAGCAGTTACTCCGGGTCCTCTTATGGCTACACCTTC. It yields the protein CASSYSGSSYGYTF.

The CDR3 DNA reads TGTGCCAGCGAAGACAGGGGGCGATATGTGAACACTGAAGCTTTCTTT. The encoded protein is CASEDRGRYVNTEAFF. V is TRBV28 and J is TRBJ1-1; 10 bases fit TRBD1. This CDR3 region has 16 residues. Germline CDR1 reads MDHEN; CDR2 reads SYDVKM. With 8 bases clipped from V and 0 bases from J, the junction kept 9 bases outside the gene matches.

This clone showed up just a few times. The chain has TRBV5-1 and TRBJ1-1; no definite D call. CDR1 is SGHRS, CDR2 YFSETQ, per germline. The ends were cut back, 3 bases at V and 5 bases at J, with 11 bases in the middle. The CDR3 sequence is 13 residues long. The CDR3 loop reads CASSSAAGTEAFF. The CDR3 DNA reads TGCGCCAGCAGCTCCGCCGCGGGGACTGAAGCTTTCTTT.

This rearrangement joins TRBV7-8 to TRBJ2-7; tentatively, D is TRBD1 (6 bases). Trimming removed 5 bases at V and 4 bases at J, with 18 bases between. This CDR3 has 15 residues. The germline CDR1 and CDR2 sequences are SGHVS and FQNEAQ. The CDR3 coding sequence is TGTGCCAGCAGCCGCCGCGCAGGGGCTCTTTACGAGCAGTACTTC. Translating gives CASSRRAGALYEQYF.

The rearrangement joins TRBV5-1 to TRBJ2-3, with 10 bases identical to TRBD1. Germline V gene lookup returns CDR1 SGHRS and CDR2 YFSETQ. The CDR3 extends over 14 amino acids. V gave up 4 bases and J gave up 5 bases; unmatched junction bases: 4. CDR3 in DNA: TGCGCCAGCAGCATGACAGGGGGCCTAGATACGCAGTATTTT. Amino acids: CASSMTGGLDTQYF.